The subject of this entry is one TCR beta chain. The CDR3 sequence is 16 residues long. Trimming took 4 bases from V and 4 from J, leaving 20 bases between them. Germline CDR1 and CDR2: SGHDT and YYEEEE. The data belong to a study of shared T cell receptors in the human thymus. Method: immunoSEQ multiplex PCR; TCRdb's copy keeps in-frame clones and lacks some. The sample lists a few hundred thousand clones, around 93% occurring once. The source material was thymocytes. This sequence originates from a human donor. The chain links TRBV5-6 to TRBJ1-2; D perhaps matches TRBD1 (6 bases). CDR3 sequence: CASSPQDRWIFYGYTF. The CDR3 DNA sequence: TGTGCCAGCAGCCCTCAGGACAGATGGATCTTCTATGGCTACACCTTC.